These T cell receptor beta chains were read from a single sample in a study of T cells in localized non-small cell lung cancer. Profiling relied on immunoSEQ multiplex PCR, and the TCRdb table lists in-frame clones only, not all of them. Among about 630 clones, roughly 25% were seen once, and the ten largest hold less than 20%. Specimen: normal lung tissue next to the tumor, collected before any cancer treatment. These receptors originate from a male donor at least 60 years old with stage III lung adenocarcinoma. Both conserved end residues are part of each CDR3. The D gene is left open where the match is weak. Part of the rows lack a size; the others show once, few, many or a class for expanded clones.

NA | few | TRBJ2-7 | TRBV15 | CATSRGGAGTYEQYF | TGTGCCACCAGCAGAGGGGGGGCAGGGACCTACGAGCAGTACTTC
NA | NA | TRBJ1-3 | TRBV6-7 | CASSYFPGPGNTIYF | TGTGCCAGCAGTTACTTCCCGGGGCCTGGAAACACCATATATTTT
NA | large | TRBJ2-5 | TRBV6-8 | CASRLTGETQYF | TGTGCCAGCAGGCTTACTGGGGAGACCCAGTACTTC
TRBD2 | NA | TRBJ2-1 | TRBV19 | CASKGGSGRAYNEQFF | TGTGCCAGCAAGGGTGGGAGCGGGAGGGCCTATAATGAGCAGTTCTTC
NA | NA | TRBJ1-1 | TRBV19 | CASSILTYTEAFF | TGTGCCAGTAGTATCCTCACGTACACTGAAGCTTTCTTT
TRBD2 | NA | TRBJ2-2 | TRBV7-6 | CASSLRTSNAGELFF | TGTGCCAGCAGCTTGAGGACTAGCAACGCCGGGGAGCTGTTTTTT
NA | NA | TRBJ2-1 | TRBV19 | CASSIITGANNEQFF | TGTGCCAGTAGTATAATTACGGGAGCGAACAATGAGCAGTTCTTC
TRBD2 | NA | TRBJ2-1 | TRBV6-1 | CASSEASGSSDEQFF | TGTGCCAGCAGTGAAGCTAGCGGGAGTTCTGATGAGCAGTTCTTC
TRBD2 | NA | TRBJ2-7 | TRBV2 | CASSSVGAGDDYEQYF | TGTGCCAGCAGCTCCGTAGGAGCGGGGGACGACTACGAGCAGTACTTC
TRBD1 | NA | TRBJ2-1 | TRBV6-8 | CASSYGTANNEQFF | TGTGCCAGCAGTTACGGGACAGCTAACAATGAGCAGTTCTTC
TRBD1 | few | TRBJ1-1 | TRBV19 | CASSRTGGRGTEAFF | TGTGCCAGTAGTAGAACAGGGGGCCGTGGCACTGAAGCTTTCTTT
NA | few | TRBJ1-4 | TRBV6-8 | CASSLKRENEKLFF | TGTGCCAGCAGCTTAAAAAGGGAGAATGAAAAACTGTTTTTT
NA | NA | TRBJ1-5 | TRBV19 | CASTQAPERPQHF | TGTGCCAGTACACAGGCTCCGGAAAGACCCCAGCATTTT
NA | NA | TRBJ2-5 | TRBV14 | CASSQDYGVETQYF | TGTGCCAGCAGCCAAGATTACGGGGTCGAGACCCAGTACTTC
NA | NA | TRBJ1-2 | TRBV29-1 | CSVEDQENYGYTF | TGCAGCGTTGAAGATCAGGAGAACTATGGCTACACCTTC
NA | NA | TRBJ1-2 | TRBV25-1 | CASSEWGLNYGYTF | TGTGCCAGCAGTGAATGGGGCTTAAACTATGGCTACACCTTC
NA | NA | TRBJ1-2 | TRBV28 | CASSFPPAAYGYTF | TGTGCCAGCAGTTTCCCCCCGGCGGCCTATGGCTACACCTTC
TRBD2 | medium-sized | TRBJ2-3 | TRBV11-3 | CASSAVQGGIADTQYF | TGTGCCAGCAGCGCGGTTCAGGGAGGGATCGCAGATACGCAGTATTTT
TRBD1 | few | TRBJ2-7 | TRBV29-1 | CSARDSAYEQYF | TGCAGCGCTAGGGACAGCGCCTACGAGCAGTACTTC
NA | NA | TRBJ1-1 | TRBV29-1 | CSVRPGGAGTEAFF | TGCAGCGTCCGACCTGGGGGGGCAGGAACTGAAGCTTTCTTT
TRBD1 | few | TRBJ1-2 | TRBV11-3 | CASSLGQGDGGYTF | TGTGCCAGCAGCTTAGGACAGGGGGATGGTGGCTACACCTTC
NA | few | TRBJ2-5 | TRBV28 | CASRGTYQETQYF | TGTGCCAGCAGAGGAACATACCAAGAGACCCAGTACTTC
NA | large | TRBJ2-3 | TRBV11-3 | CASVQGGPTDTQYF | TGTGCCAGCGTACAGGGGGGGCCCACAGATACGCAGTATTTT
NA | few | TRBJ1-2 | TRBV11-3 | CASSSDGKTEVFYGYTF | TGTGCCAGCAGCTCCGACGGAAAGACAGAGGTCTTCTATGGCTACACCTTC
NA | few | TRBJ2-1 | TRBV11-3 | CASSLARGPLNEQFF | TGTGCCAGCAGCTTGGCCCGGGGTCCTTTAAATGAGCAGTTCTTC
NA | medium-sized | TRBJ2-7 | TRBV9 | CASSEEGFYEQYF | TGTGCCAGCAGTGAGGAGGGCTTCTACGAGCAGTACTTC
NA | large | TRBJ2-2 | TRBV9 | CASRVQGLAGELFF | TGTGCCAGCCGAGTACAGGGCCTGGCCGGGGAGCTGTTTTTT
NA | NA | TRBJ2-7 | TRBV11-3 | CASSPGGQSYEQYF | TGTGCCAGCAGTCCCGGGGGGCAGTCGTACGAGCAGTACTTC
NA | NA | TRBJ1-3 | TRBV14 | CASSQVGFSGNTIYF | TGTGCCAGCAGCCAGGTCGGGTTCTCCGGAAACACCATATATTTT
NA | NA | TRBJ2-2 | TRBV6-8 | CASSYISGELFF | TGTGCCAGCAGTTACATATCCGGGGAGCTGTTTTTT
NA | NA | TRBJ1-1 | TRBV5-1 | CASSLDGRQNTEAFF | TGCGCCAGCAGCTTGGATGGCCGGCAGAACACTGAAGCTTTCTTT
NA | few | TRBJ2-5 | TRBV6-8 | CASSYDSQPGETQYF | TGTGCCAGCAGTTACGACAGTCAGCCAGGGGAGACCCAGTACTTC
NA | NA | TRBJ2-5 | TRBV14 | CASSQGSAETQYF | TGTGCCAGCAGCCAAGGAAGCGCAGAGACCCAGTACTTC
NA | few | TRBJ2-1 | TRBV6-8 | CASRPSQNYNEQFF | TGTGCCAGCAGACCTTCGCAGAATTACAATGAGCAGTTCTTC
NA | large | TRBJ1-6 | TRBV6-8 | CASSVGGANSPLHF | TGTGCCAGCAGTGTTGGAGGGGCGAATTCACCCCTCCACTTT
TRBD1 | NA | TRBJ2-1 | TRBV19 | CASRMDRSSYNEQFF | TGTGCCAGTAGGATGGACAGGAGCTCCTACAATGAGCAGTTCTTC
NA | NA | TRBJ1-1 | TRBV30 | CAWSQKGTEAFF | TGTGCCTGGAGTCAAAAAGGAACTGAAGCTTTCTTT
NA | NA | TRBJ2-2 | TRBV8-2 | CASSSRARLAGDTGELFF | TGTGCCAGCAGTTCGAGAGCGCGACTAGCGGGAGACACCGGGGAGCTGTTTTTT
TRBD1 | few | TRBJ2-7 | TRBV11-3 | CASSNRDRGRIHEQYF | TGTGCCAGCAGCAACCGGGACAGGGGGCGCATCCACGAGCAGTACTTC
NA | NA | TRBJ1-2 | TRBV29-1 | CSVDPSPSIPGYTF | TGCAGCGTTGACCCCTCCCCCTCAATACCAGGCTACACCTTC